This TCR beta chain was profiled in a study of blood T cells in healthy people across ages. Germline lookup yields CDR1 MNHNS and CDR2 SASEGT. This CDR3 contains 13 residues. About this clonotype: Being one base from a much bigger clone, this may be a read error.

Together with a sample-barcoded 5' primer, a J-beta primer mix was included in a second PCR lasting roughly 6 to 12 cycles. TCRdb reprocessed the 5' RACE reads with MiXCR, giving one entry per CDR3 protein. The sample carries some 1.5 million distinct CDR3 sequences, 28% recorded once. The sequencing input was blood. The receptor was isolated from a woman aged 30 to 39 in good health. The rearrangement uses TRBV6-1 and TRBJ2-5; D is ambiguous. The last part of the DNA fits TRBJ2-7 better; the J call may be wrong. The chain's CDR3 is CASSERVGYEQYF. For the CDR3, the DNA is TGTGCCAGCAGTGAACGGGTCGGCTACGAGCAGTACTTC.